Each of the 4 T cell receptor beta chains below was sequenced from the same sample in a study of vaccination effects on CD4 cells after COVID-19. No antigens are known for them. TCRdb's copy holds only in-frame clones and misses some; the assay was immunoSEQ multiplex PCR. The repertoire consists of approximately 26,000 clones, with more than 60% occurring once and the leading ten covering 9.5% to 13%. Expansion with viral peptide pools was applied to antigen-specific CD4+ T cells by the ViraFEST assay prior to sequencing. Scientists isolated CD4+ T cells after a roughly nine-day culture period ended. Everyone in the study got two shots of either the BNT162b2 or mRNA-1273 vaccine. Specimen: CD4+ T cells from PBMCs cultured with HCoV-NL63 spike peptides, collected after COVID-19 vaccination. Receptor source: a human donor who received a COVID-19 vaccine.

The V and J genes are TRBV3-1 (or the pseudogene TRBV3-2) and TRBJ2-1, with 9 positions matching TRBD2. Unmatched junction bases numbered 12, after V lost 0 bases and J lost 9 bases. This CDR3 region has 17 residues. Looked up from germline, CDR1 is LGHDT and CDR2 is YNNKEL (reference sequence). CDR3 sequence (DNA): TGTGCCAGCAGCCAAGATCTTGTAGCGGGGGCCGCCTCTGAGCAGTTCTTC. Amino acid sequence: CASSQDLVAGAASEQFF.

This clone was observed a few times. V and J are TRBV3-1 (or the pseudogene TRBV3-2) and TRBJ1-6; D is uncertain. CDR1 is LGHDT and CDR2 is YNNKEL in the germline V gene (reference sequence). The CDR3 spans 11 residues. Trimming left V 0 bases short and J 16 bases short, with 7 bases between. CDR3 in DNA: TGTGCCAGCAGCCAAGACAGGAGACTCCACTTT. Translation: CASSQDRRLHF.

This clone was counted only a few times. The chain links TRBV4-1 to TRBJ1-1; D is unresolved. The germline CDR1 and CDR2 sequences are MGHRA and YSYEKL. The CDR3 spans 15 residues. Trimming pared 0 bases from V and 0 bases from J, leaving 8 bases between. CDR3 sequence: CASSQDRTVNTEAFF. The CDR3 DNA reads as TGCGCCAGCAGCCAAGATCGGACGGTGAACACTGAAGCTTTCTTT.

This clone was detected once. The chain joins TRBV6-1 to TRBJ2-2; D tentatively reads TRBD1 or TRBD2 (5 bases each). The CDR3 extends over 13 amino acids. The V and J ends lost 3 bases and 7 bases respectively, with 9 bases between them. CDR1 and CDR2 (germline): MNHNS, SASEGT. The CDR3 DNA reads TGTGCCAGCAGTGATCGAGGGGTCGGGGAGCTGTTTTTT. Encoded protein: CASSDRGVGELFF.